These 2 T cell receptor beta chains share one sample of origin, sequenced in a study of cytomegalovirus exposure and HLA in healthy donors. The primer mix had 60 Vbeta and 13 Jbeta primers. TCRdb keeps only in-frame clones here, not all; method: immunoSEQ multiplex PCR. Its table lists some 110,000 clones. Material: PBMCs. Source of these receptors: a man aged 30 to 45 in good health and CMV-seronegative.

This rearrangement joins TRBV5-6 to TRBJ2-1, with 10 bases lining up with TRBD2. Per the germline V gene, CDR1 is SGHDT and CDR2 is YYEEEE. With 0 bases clipped from V and 7 bases from J, the junction kept 13 bases outside the gene matches. The CDR3 is 18 residues long. Written as DNA, the CDR3 is TGTGCCAGCAGCTTGGTCCGAGGACTAGCGGTGACCTCTAATGAGCAGTTCTTC. This gives the protein CASSLVRGLAVTSNEQFF.

The chain combines TRBV5-6 with TRBJ2-5; a weak D match, TRBD2 (7 bases). The DNA end is more similar to TRBJ2-7, so the J call may be wrong. Per the germline V gene, CDR1 is SGHDT and CDR2 is YYEEEE. The CDR3 runs to 14 residues. The CDR3 here is CASSWGGGIYEQYF. Here the CDR3 DNA reads TGTGCCAGCAGCTGGGGAGGGGGGATCTACGAGCAGTACTTC.